This T cell receptor beta chain was sequenced in a study of blood T cell repertoires in COVID-19 (dated by TCRdb to the early 2020s). For context, the study as a whole: Samples from collaborators originated in the United States, Italy and Spain and spanned both the acute and convalescent phases of COVID-19. The material from the prospective study consisted of cDNA or gDNA derived from T cells, B-cell-depleted T cells, or PBMCs. The dataset comprised deeply sampled blood TCRbeta repertoires from subjects exposed to, actively infected with, or recovered from COVID-19. The repertoires were made available in a free public database intended to serve as a resource for research on the immune response to SARS-CoV-2. The samples were drawn from two sources: the first 160 participants of the ongoing ImmuneRACE study, and 1,000 to 1,500 subjects contributed by 6 global collaborators. Nearly every sample came with metadata listing a de-identified subject ID, COVID-19 status, age in years and sex. HLA class I and class II types, where available, came from metadata supplied by the sample provider rather than from assay-based typing.

With respect to this clone: It has no known antigen specificity. No base-level quality is on record; no much larger clone is a single base apart.

Beyond this particular receptor, the publication reports: The amount of clinical and demographic metadata varied by source and participant and was provided uncurated.

CDR1 and CDR2 are drawn from the germline V gene: SGHNT, YENEEA. Counted from cysteine to phenylalanine, this CDR3 has 16 amino acids. The DNA shown is the 48-base CDR3, in frame from base 1. V is shortened by 5 bases, J by 0 bases, and the region joining them spans 11 bases. Samples from volunteer blood donors who had recovered from COVID-19 were contributed by a second Seattle source. The collaborating institutions used their own protocols to collect whole blood in K2EDTA tubes. For TCRbeta analysis, collaborators shipped samples in one of three forms: frozen whole blood, isolated PBMCs, or DNA extracted from either of those sample types. TCRbeta CDR3 regions were amplified from genomic DNA using the immunoSEQ Assay, a bias-controlled multiplex PCR. Per the original workflow: The number of nucleated cells in each sample was estimated from the amplification of reference gene primers within the assay. To quantify the absolute abundance of each unique TCRbeta CDR3 rearrangement, sequence reads were collapsed and filtered. For each sample, productive Simpson clonality was calculated by taking the square root of Simpson's diversity index across productive rearrangements. In its TCRdb copy, this immuneACCESS table keeps in-frame sequences only and misses some clones. Where compared with another copy, unresolved V genes explain less than half of these, and the others have no known cause. The V and J calls and clone size come from that table; D and trimming were worked out from the DNA. A total of about 200,000 clones appear in this sample, approximately 87% of them only once. The ten largest clones take up 6.2% of the sample.

This sequence was found in a man between 60 and 75 years old who had recovered from COVID-19. The sequenced sample was peripheral blood. The chain joins TRBV11-3 to TRBJ2-6, and perhaps TRBD2 as D gene, on 6 matching bases. The CDR3 sequence is CASSNGGSSGANVLTF. The DNA reads as follows: TGTGCCAGCAGCAATGGGGGGAGCTCTGGGGCCAACGTCCTGACTTTC.